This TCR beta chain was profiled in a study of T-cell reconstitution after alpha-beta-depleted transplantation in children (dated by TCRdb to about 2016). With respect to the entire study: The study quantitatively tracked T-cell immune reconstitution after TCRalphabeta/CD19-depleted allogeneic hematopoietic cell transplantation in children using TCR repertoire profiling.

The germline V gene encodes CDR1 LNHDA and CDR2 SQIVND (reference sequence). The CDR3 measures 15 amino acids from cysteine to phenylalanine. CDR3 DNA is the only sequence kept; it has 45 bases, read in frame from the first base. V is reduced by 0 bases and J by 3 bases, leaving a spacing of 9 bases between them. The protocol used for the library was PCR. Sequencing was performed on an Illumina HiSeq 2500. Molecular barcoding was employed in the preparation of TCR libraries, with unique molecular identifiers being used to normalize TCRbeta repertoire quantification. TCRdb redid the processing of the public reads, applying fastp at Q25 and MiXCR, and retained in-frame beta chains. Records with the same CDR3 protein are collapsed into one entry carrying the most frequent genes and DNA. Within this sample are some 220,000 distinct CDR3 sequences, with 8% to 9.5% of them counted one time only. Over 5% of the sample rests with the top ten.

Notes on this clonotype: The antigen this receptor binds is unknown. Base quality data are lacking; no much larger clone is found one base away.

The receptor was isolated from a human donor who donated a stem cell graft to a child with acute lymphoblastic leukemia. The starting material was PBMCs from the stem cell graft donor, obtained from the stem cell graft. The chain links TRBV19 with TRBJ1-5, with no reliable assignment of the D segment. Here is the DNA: TGTGCCAGTAGTATAGATAACGGATACAATCAGCCCCAGCATTTT. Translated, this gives CASSIDNGYNQPQHF.